Below, 7 T cell receptor beta chains from the same sample are listed, as sequenced in a study of cytomegalovirus exposure and HLA in healthy donors. This PCR relied on a set of 60 Vbeta primers and 13 Jbeta primers. Repertoires were generated with immunoSEQ multiplex PCR, while TCRdb's copy carries only in-frame clones and drops some. The sample shows roughly 150,000 clones, around 77% of them seen only once. Sequencing input: PBMCs. The receptor set was obtained from a man aged 45-65 years in good health and CMV-seropositive.

This chain uses TRBV7-9 with TRBJ1-1; D not resolved. V was cut by 0 bases and J by 1 base, with 3 bases left in between. This CDR3 contains 13 residues. Germline CDR1 is SEHNR and CDR2 is FQNEAQ (reference sequence). CDR3 bases: TGTGCCAGCAGCTTAGCTAAGAACACTGAAGCTTTCTTT. Translating gives CASSLAKNTEAFF.

CDR3 amino acids: CASSFRGRQPQHF. The CDR3, as DNA: TGTGCCAGCAGTTTCAGGGGAAGACAGCCCCAGCATTTT. The V call is TRBV28, the J call TRBJ1-5; maybe TRBD1 (6 bases). Germline V gene data show CDR1 as MDHEN and CDR2 as SYDVKM. V was cut by 3 bases and J by 7 bases, with 10 bases left in between. This CDR3 has 13 amino acids.

The chain uses TRBV11-2 and TRBJ2-1; 8 bases align to TRBD2. V was pared by 7 bases and J by 4 bases, with 12 bases of the junction left unmatched. This CDR3 contains 16 residues. CDR1 is SGHAT and CDR2 is FQNNGV in the germline V gene. CDR3 sequence reads: CASTFRAGGLYNEQFF. CDR3 bases: TGTGCCAGCACCTTCCGGGCGGGGGGCCTATACAATGAGCAGTTCTTC.

Here the CDR3 DNA reads TGCAGCGTTAAGGCGGGGGGGCCGGAGACGCAGTATTTT. Protein: CSVKAGGPETQYF. The chain carries TRBV29-1 and TRBJ2-3; 9 bases agree with TRBD2. Germline CDR1 SQVTM, CDR2 ANQGSEA. V trimming: 5 bases; J trimming: 9 bases; junction bases outside the gene matches: 9. This CDR3 comprises 13 residues.

This clone has more than one count but fewer than ten. The gene calls are TRBV7-2 and TRBJ1-1; TRBD1 agrees at 7 bases. The CDR3 extends over 15 amino acids. V was clipped by 5 bases and J by 4 bases; unmatched bases: 10. CDR1 is SGHTA and CDR2 is FQGNSA in the germline V gene. CDR3 nucleotides: TGTGCCAGCAGCCCCAGACAGGGAATGGGCACTGAAGCTTTCTTT. Its translation: CASSPRQGMGTEAFF.

The chain combines TRBV7-9 with TRBJ1-3; D unclear. Trimming took off 3 bases at V and 4 bases at J, with 7 bases between the two ends. From germline, CDR1 is SEHNR and CDR2 FQNEAQ (reference sequence). This CDR3 spans 13 amino acids. The CDR3 here is CASSFEAGNTIYF. CDR3 DNA sequence: TGTGCCAGCAGCTTTGAGGCGGGAAACACCATATATTTT.

A remark on this clone: The sample holds other DNA sequences that translate to the same CDR3. V gene TRBV4-2 combines with J gene TRBJ1-4, with a tentative D call TRBD1 (5 bases). The CDR3 loop spans 14 amino acids. CDR1 is LGHNA and CDR2 is YNFKEQ in the germline V gene. The germline V and J ends were trimmed by 1 base and 5 bases, with 8 bases remaining between them. The CDR3 bases are TGTGCCAGCAGCCAAGGGCAGGGAAATGAAAAACTGTTTTTT. Translation: CASSQGQGNEKLFF.